The sequence of this TCR beta chain was determined in a study of blood T cell repertoires in COVID-19. Study-level background: Some COVID-19 samples were acute and others convalescent; all came from the United States, Italy and Spain. T cells, B-cell-depleted T cells, or PBMCs supplied cDNA or gDNA.

Authors' methods: Estimation of nucleated cell counts was performed using reference gene primer amplification. Only in-frame clones appear in the TCRdb table, and some are missing; sequencing was by immunoSEQ multiplex PCR. The V and J calls and clone size were taken over from that table, and D and trimming were inferred from the DNA. The sample comprises more than 100,000 clones, about 80% of which are singletons, and 16% rests with the top ten. The length of the CDR3 is 14 residues. CDR1 is ENHRY, CDR2 SYGVKD, per germline. Trimming at V came to 7 bases and at J to 4 bases, leaving 7 bases not matched to a gene.

This clonotype was obtained from a woman in her forties or fifties with acute or convalescent COVID-19. The V and J genes are TRBV10-3 and TRBJ2-1; TRBD1 aligns across 7 bases. Sequencing was performed on peripheral blood. CDR3 DNA: TGTGCCATCAAAACAGGGGTTCAGTACAATGAGCAGTTCTTC. This sequence encodes CAIKTGVQYNEQFF.